The source of this T cell receptor beta chain is a study of OX40 agonist ivuxolimab in advanced cancers. Study at large: Every 2 weeks, ivuxolimab was infused into the patients intravenously at between 0.01 and 10 mg/kg. Dose-escalation patients were diagnosed with hepatocellular carcinoma, melanoma, renal cell cancer or head and neck cancer.

Here immunoSEQ multiplex PCR was the method, and the copy in TCRdb shows in-frame clones only, minus some. This table holds about 59,000 clones, approximately 80% found once. Sampling of blood occurred at baseline, cycle 4 day 1, and cycle 7 day 1. The CDR3 is 12 residues long. V shed 4 bases and J 3 bases; nucleotides not matched to a gene: 3. Germline CDR1 reads SQVTM; CDR2 reads ANQGSEA. The origin of this receptor is an adult with an advanced solid tumor such as melanoma, head and neck, liver or kidney cancer. Sample: CD4+ or CD8+ T cells sorted from blood, taken in a trial of the OX40 agonist ivuxolimab. The J gene is TRBJ2-7, the V gene TRBV29-1, with 7 bases identical to TRBD2. CDR3 DNA: TGCAGCGTTGGCGGGGGTGACTACGAGCAGTACTTC. Translating gives CSVGGGDYEQYF.